The 25 T cell receptor beta chains given below trace back to one sample, sequenced in a study of blood T cell repertoires in COVID-19 (dated by TCRdb to the early 2020s). Receptor amplification or capture employed the immunoSEQ multiplex PCR assay. TCRdb took this table from immuneACCESS and kept in-frame rearrangements with V and J called. Such tables lack part of the clones; where checked against another copy, unresolved V genes explain under half of the gap, and the rest is unexplained. In this sample the table shows about 91,000 clones, approximately 80% of which occur a single time. The ten largest clones add up to around 7% of the sample. Sample: peripheral blood. The receptors come from a man in his 70s with acute or convalescent COVID-19.

This clone appeared a single time. V usage is TRBV28 and J usage is TRBJ1-2; 9 bases align to TRBD1. The CDR3 extends over 15 amino acids. The germline V gene encodes CDR1 MDHEN and CDR2 SYDVKM. V lost 6 bases to trimming and J lost 3 bases; unmatched junction nucleotides: 8. The CDR3 is CASRFTGGAYYGYTF. Here the CDR3 DNA reads TGTGCCAGCAGATTCACAGGGGGCGCGTACTATGGCTACACCTTC.

This chain links TRBV2 with TRBJ2-7; D might be TRBD1 (6 bases). Germline-derived CDR1 and CDR2 are SNHLY and FYNNEI. The CDR3 covers 14 residues. Trimming pared 1 base from V and 6 bases from J, leaving 13 bases between. The chain's CDR3 is CASSEVAGAREQYF. DNA for the CDR3: TGTGCCAGCAGTGAAGTGGCAGGGGCTCGCGAGCAGTACTTC. The entire variable domain, with the rest obtained from reference TRBV2 and TRBJ2-7, is as follows: EPEVTQTPSHQVTQMGQEVILRCVPISNHLYFYWYRQILGQKVEFLVSFYNNEISEKSEIFDDQFSVERPDGSNFTLKIRSTKLEDSAMYFCASSEVAGAREQYFGPGTRLTVT.

This clone appeared once. The V call is TRBV2, the J call TRBJ2-1, with D perhaps matching TRBD2 (6 bases). The germline CDR1 and CDR2 sequences are SNHLY and FYNNEI. The V and J ends lost 2 bases and 4 bases respectively, with 15 bases between them. CDR3 length: 16 residues. The DNA of the CDR3 is TGTGCCAGCAGTGAAAAGGCGGGGTATTCATACAATGAGCAGTTCTTC. Encoded protein: CASSEKAGYSYNEQFF.

The chain has TRBV5-1 and TRBJ2-2; 12 bases align to TRBD1. The germline V gene encodes CDR1 SGHRS and CDR2 YFSETQ. The ends lost 4 bases at V and 2 bases at J; junction bases unmatched: 3. This CDR3 comprises 16 residues. CDR3 amino acids: CASSPGTGGNTGELFF. In nucleotides, the CDR3 is TGCGCCAGCAGCCCCGGGACAGGGGGCAACACCGGGGAGCTGTTTTTT.

The V and J genes are TRBV6-4 and TRBJ2-3, with 10 bases aligning to TRBD2. With V trimmed by 4 bases and J by 5 bases, 6 bases remained unmatched. Germline values: CDR1 MRHNA, CDR2 SNTAGT. The CDR3 spans 15 residues. CDR3 amino acids: CASSATSGSIDTQYF. The CDR3 DNA follows: TGTGCCAGCAGTGCGACTAGCGGGTCAATAGATACGCAGTATTTT.

The gene calls are TRBV24-1 and TRBJ2-1, with a weak D call TRBD2 (5 bases). Germline values: CDR1 KGHDR, CDR2 SFDVKD. With 1 base removed from V and 0 bases from J, the gap between germline ends came to 9 bases. CDR3 size: 16 residues. This chain's CDR3 is CATSDLAASSYNEQFF. In DNA, the CDR3 is TGTGCCACCAGTGATTTAGCGGCTTCCTCCTACAATGAGCAGTTCTTC.

This clone was observed once. V is TRBV23-1 and J is TRBJ2-5; 8 bases align to TRBD1. TRBV23-1 is designated an ORF whose function remains uncertain. The V and J ends lost 7 bases and 2 bases, in that order; junction bases with no gene match: 6. This CDR3 spans 14 amino acids. CDR3 sequence reads: CASNATGEQETQYF. CDR3 nucleotide sequence: TGCGCCAGCAATGCGACAGGGGAGCAAGAGACCCAGTACTTC.

This clone has only a few counts. In DNA form, the CDR3 reads TGCGCCAGCAGCTTGGGAGGGTTCTTCGACACTGAAGCTTTCTTT. Its protein product is CASSLGGFFDTEAFF. The V call is TRBV5-1, the J call TRBJ1-1; no clear D gene. This CDR3 contains 15 residues. The V gene's germline CDR1 is SGHRS and CDR2 YFSETQ. The ends were cut back, 0 bases at V and 3 bases at J, with 12 bases in the middle.

This clone showed up just a few times. This sample includes further DNA sequences coding for the same CDR3. The V call is TRBV4-1, the J call TRBJ1-2, with TRBD1 matching over 7 bases. The CDR3 spans 15 residues. Germline lookup yields CDR1 MGHRA and CDR2 YSYEKL. Trimming at V came to 1 base and at J to 2 bases, leaving 4 bases not matched to a gene. The CDR3 DNA reads as TGCGCCAGCAGCCAAGTCGACAGGGCGAACTATGGCTACACCTTC. It codes for CASSQVDRANYGYTF.

The sample holds a few counts of this clone. J is TRBJ1-1 and V is TRBV20-1, with D maybe TRBD1 (6 bases). The CDR3 runs to 10 residues. Germline CDR1 reads DFQATT; CDR2 reads SNEGSKA (reference sequence). Deletions cut 5 bases from V and 9 bases from J, with 10 bases between. This CDR3 reads CSAPRGKAFF. In nucleotides, the CDR3 is TGCAGTGCTCCGAGGGGGAAAGCTTTCTTT.

J is TRBJ1-5 and V is TRBV30; D is possibly TRBD1 (6 bases). CDR1 GTSNPN and CDR2 SVGIG come from the germline V gene (reference sequence). Trimming pared 3 bases from V and 6 bases from J, leaving 12 bases between. The CDR3 contains 13 residues. CDR3 in amino acids: CAWRKGEGQPQHF. CDR3 DNA: TGTGCCTGGAGGAAGGGGGAAGGTCAGCCCCAGCATTTT.

This chain links TRBV3-1 (or the pseudogene TRBV3-2) with TRBJ2-2; 10 nucleotides line up with TRBD2. With 4 bases clipped from V and 2 bases from J, the junction kept 4 bases outside the gene matches. The CDR3 has 16 amino acids. From germline, CDR1 is LGHDT and CDR2 YNNKEL (reference sequence). CDR3 DNA: TGTGCCAGCAGCCCTCGGACTAGCGGCAACACCGGGGAGCTGTTTTTT. It translates to CASSPRTSGNTGELFF.

This chain uses TRBV6-2 or TRBV6-3 with TRBJ2-1; 11 bases map to TRBD2. CDR1 is MNHEY and CDR2 is SVGEGT in the germline V gene. The V and J ends lost 5 bases and 5 bases, in that order; junction bases with no gene match: 5. This CDR3 comprises 15 residues. The CDR3 region has the DNA TGTGCCAGCAGTGACCTGACTAGCGGGGACAATGAGCAGTTCTTC. This encodes CASSDLTSGDNEQFF.

This clone has a handful of counts. The chain couples TRBV11-1 to TRBJ1-5, with D hard to call. Germline assignment: CDR1 SGHAT and CDR2 FQDESV (reference sequence). This CDR3 has 13 residues. Trimming removed 1 base at V and 5 bases at J, with 6 bases between. CDR3 nucleotides: TGTGCCAGCAGCTTAGGTCGGTATCAGCCCCAGCATTTT. Translating gives CASSLGRYQPQHF. The whole variable domain, remainder taken from reference TRBV11-1 and TRBJ1-5, is EAEVAQSPRYKITEKSQAVAFWCDPISGHATLYWYRQILGQGPELLVQFQDESVVDDSQLPKDRFSAERLKGVDSTLKIQPAELGDSAMYLCASSLGRYQPQHFGDGTRLSIL.

V gene TRBV18 combines with J gene TRBJ1-6; possibly TRBD1 for D (6 bases). V was trimmed by 2 bases and J by 7 bases, leaving 12 bases between them. The CDR3 is 15 amino acids. The germline V gene encodes CDR1 KGHSH and CDR2 LQKENI. In DNA, the CDR3 is TGTGCCAGCTCACCAAGCCGGGACAACAATTCACCCCTCCACTTT. It encodes CASSPSRDNNSPLHF.

V gene TRBV19 combines with J gene TRBJ1-5; perhaps TRBD1 as D (5 bases). The V gene's germline CDR1 is LNHDA and CDR2 SQIVND (reference sequence). The germline V and J ends were trimmed by 3 bases and 5 bases, with 23 bases remaining between them. The CDR3 has 18 residues. The CDR3 coding sequence is TGTGCCAGTAGTATTCCAACTTCGGAGGGCAGGGCTTATCAGCCCCAGCATTTT. It codes for CASSIPTSEGRAYQPQHF.

V usage is TRBV18 and J usage is TRBJ2-3; maybe TRBD1 (5 bases). This CDR3 contains 14 residues. Germline-derived CDR1 and CDR2 are KGHSH and LQKENI. V shed 2 bases and J shed 4 bases, with 10 bases lying between them. CDR3 bases: TGTGCCAGCTCACCATTTGACAGTTCAGATACGCAGTATTTT. Translating gives CASSPFDSSDTQYF.

The V gene is TRBV6-4, the J gene TRBJ1-2; D gene unclear. In germline, CDR1 is MRHNA, CDR2 SNTAGT. The V end was cut by 5 bases, the J end by 0 bases, with 10 bases between. The CDR3 extends over 14 amino acids. CDR3 nucleotides: TGTGCCAGCAGTCTTCAGAAAACTAACTATGGCTACACCTTC. Its translation: CASSLQKTNYGYTF.

The chain has TRBV19 and TRBJ2-7; TRBD2 matches 12 bases. In germline, CDR1 is LNHDA, CDR2 SQIVND (reference sequence). The junction had 4 bases not matched to a gene; V was cut back by 1 base and J by 6 bases. CDR3 length equals 15 residues. The CDR3 DNA reads TGTGCCAGTAGTATAGCGACTAGCGGGGGACGCGAGCAGTACTTC. Its translation: CASSIATSGGREQYF.

The chain combines TRBV7-2 with TRBJ1-4, with TRBD1 identical over 10 bases. The germline CDR1 and CDR2 sequences are SGHTA and FQGNSA. After removal of 2 bases from V and 10 bases from J, the junction contained 7 bases not matched to a gene. This CDR3 spans 15 amino acids. The CDR3 nucleotides are TGTGCCAGCAGCTTATCTGGGACAGGGGTCGGAAAACTGTTTTTT. Its protein product is CASSLSGTGVGKLFF.

The chain has TRBV21-1 and TRBJ2-7; the DNA was not compared with TRBD1, the D call given in the table. TRBV21-1 is flagged as a pseudogene. The CDR3 is made up of 14 amino acids. The CDR3 DNA reads as TGTGCCAGCAGCAAAGGAAAACAGGGTTGCGAGCAGTACTTC. It specifies CASSKGKQGCEQYF.

J is TRBJ1-2 and V is TRBV24-1; D is undetermined. From germline, CDR1 is KGHDR and CDR2 SFDVKD. Trimming left V 3 bases short and J 4 bases short, with 14 bases between. There are 15 residues in the CDR3. The CDR3 coding sequence is TGTGCCACCAGTGATCCCGGGGAGGGAAGCTATGGCTACACCTTC. As protein: CATSDPGEGSYGYTF.

The chain is built from TRBV3-1 (or the pseudogene TRBV3-2) and TRBJ2-5, with D perhaps TRBD1 (6 bases). Germline V gene lookup returns CDR1 LGHDT and CDR2 YNNKEL (reference sequence). The CDR3 covers 14 residues. V shed 6 bases and J shed 1 base, with 12 bases lying between them. CDR3: CASRPTGFQETQYF. CDR3 DNA: TGTGCCAGCAGACCCACAGGGTTCCAAGAGACCCAGTACTTC.

The J gene is TRBJ1-4, the V gene TRBV5-6; the match to TRBD1 covers 8 bases. Germline lookup yields CDR1 SGHDT and CDR2 YYEEEE. With 4 bases clipped from V and 5 bases from J, the junction kept 4 bases outside the gene matches. This CDR3 has 14 amino acids. The CDR3 DNA sequence: TGTGCCAGCAGCATCAGGACAGGGAATGAAAAACTGTTTTTT. Its translation is CASSIRTGNEKLFF.

This clone was detected a few times. The CDR3 sequence is CASSERQARGYTF. CDR3 nucleotides: TGTGCCAGCAGTGAAAGACAGGCAAGGGGCTACACCTTC. This chain links TRBV6-1 with TRBJ1-2; the D gene is possibly TRBD1 (6 bases). This CDR3 spans 13 amino acids. The V end lost 2 bases, the J end lost 8 bases, and 12 bases lay between the germline ends. Germline CDR1 reads MNHNS; CDR2 reads SASEGT.